A selection of T cell receptor beta chains follows, all from one sample in a study of T-cell memory formation after mild COVID-19. In TCRdb, the 5' RACE reads were re-called with MiXCR into one record per CDR3 protein. The top ten hold under 30% of the sample, which has approximately 30,000 distinct CDR3 sequences, around 7.7% seen once. Sequenced: PBMCs or a T cell subset sorted from them (not recorded which). These receptors came from a man aged 18 to 30 who had mild COVID-19 (a few samples of this study predate the infection). Cell type and time point are not known. The CDR3 runs from the conserved cysteine through the conserved F or W. D genes are given only for firm matches. Only some rows state a clone size, as once, few, many or a class for expanded clones.

j_call clone_size v_call d_call cdr3_aa cdr3_nt
TRBJ2-4 many TRBV6-5 NA CASSLGGDRAKNIQYF TGTGCCAGCAGTCTCGGGGGGGACAGAGCCAAAAACATTCAGTACTTC
TRBJ2-1 many TRBV7-2 TRBD2 CASSRSGSSYNEQFF TGTGCCAGCAGCCGGAGCGGGAGCTCCTACAATGAGCAGTTCTTC
TRBJ2-5 many TRBV5-1 TRBD2 CASSLLAGPGETQYF TGCGCCAGCAGCTTACTAGCGGGGCCTGGCGAGACCCAGTACTTC
TRBJ2-2 NA TRBV28 TRBD2 CASSTLAGGIPGELFF TGTGCCAGCAGTACTTTAGCGGGGGGAATCCCCGGGGAGCTGTTTTTT
TRBJ1-2 NA TRBV5-1 NA CASSSDGFYGYTF TGCGCCAGCAGCTCGGACGGATTCTATGGCTACACCTTC
TRBJ2-1 NA TRBV14 TRBD2 CASSQSSGGEQFF TGTGCCAGCAGCCAGTCTTCGGGAGGTGAGCAGTTCTTC
TRBJ1-5 many TRBV6-1 TRBD1 CASSGTGGSNQPQHF TGTGCCAGCAGCGGTACAGGGGGAAGCAATCAGCCCCAGCATTTT
TRBJ2-7 many TRBV27 TRBD1 CASSQTQGSEQYF TGTGCCAGCAGTCAAACACAGGGGAGCGAGCAGTACTTC
TRBJ2-7 once TRBV25-1 NA CASSARAYEQYF TGTGCCAGCAGTGCCAGGGCCTACGAGCAGTACTTC
TRBJ1-4 many TRBV7-8 NA CASRFGATGNEKLFF TGTGCCAGCAGATTCGGGGCGACGGGAAATGAAAAACTGTTTTTT
TRBJ1-5 many TRBV7-2 NA CASSLSVGNQPQHF TGTGCCAGCAGCTTATCTGTGGGGAATCAGCCCCAGCATTTT
TRBJ1-6 many TRBV6-2/TRBV6-3 TRBD1 CASSRQGQGSSPLHF TGTGCCAGCAGTAGACAAGGACAGGGAAGTTCACCCCTCCACTTT
TRBJ1-2 many TRBV4-3 NA CASSPTVAGGYTF TGCGCCAGCAGCCCGACCGTTGCTGGTGGCTACACCTTC
TRBJ2-1 many TRBV7-2 NA CASSLRRGAVYEQFF TGTGCCAGCAGCTTAAGGAGGGGGGCAGTATATGAGCAGTTCTTC
TRBJ1-4 NA TRBV4-1 TRBD1 CASSQAAWGQGLRKLFF TGCGCCAGCAGCCAAGCAGCCTGGGGACAGGGTCTACGAAAACTGTTTTTT
TRBJ1-2 many TRBV4-1 NA CASSLDTIGYGYTF TGCGCCAGCAGCCTTGACACGATAGGCTATGGCTACACCTTC
TRBJ1-1 few TRBV19 NA CASNSEGIGLPTEAFF TGTGCCAGTAACTCAGAGGGGATCGGGCTACCCACTGAAGCTTTCTTT
TRBJ1-6 many TRBV20-1 TRBD1 CSANRAGTGRSPLHF TGCAGTGCTAACCGAGCCGGGACAGGGAGATCACCCCTCCACTTT
TRBJ2-5 many TRBV7-2 NA CASSLSVWGSRETQYF TGTGCCAGCAGCTTAAGTGTGTGGGGGTCCCGGGAGACCCAGTACTTC
TRBJ2-3 few TRBV24-1 NA CATSPADYTDTQYF TGTGCCACCAGTCCAGCCGATTACACAGATACGCAGTATTTT
TRBJ2-1 many TRBV12-3/TRBV12-4 NA CASSSGTYYNEQFF TGTGCCAGCAGTTCGGGGACTTACTACAATGAGCAGTTCTTC
TRBJ1-6 many TRBV5-1 NA CASSLRGTTRTDNSPLHF TGCGCCAGCAGCTTGAGGGGGACGACCCGGACTGATAATTCACCCCTCCACTTT
TRBJ2-3 NA TRBV7-6 NA CASSLDSDTQYF TGTGCCAGCAGCTTAGACTCAGATACGCAGTATTTT
TRBJ1-1 NA TRBV6-1 NA CASRGASGTEAFF TGTGCCAGCAGGGGCGCGTCCGGCACTGAAGCTTTCTTT
TRBJ2-3 many TRBV5-6 NA CASSTRTDTQYF TGTGCCAGCAGCACTCGCACAGATACGCAGTATTTT
TRBJ2-3 many TRBV5-1 NA CASSLTTTVTDTQYF TGCGCCAGCAGCCTTACGACGACCGTCACAGATACGCAGTATTTT
TRBJ1-1 many TRBV5-1 NA CASSPTGTMNTEAFF TGCGCCAGCAGCCCGACAGGAACCATGAACACTGAAGCTTTCTTT
TRBJ2-2 many TRBV9 TRBD2 CASRPGAGGGMNTGELFF TGTGCCAGCAGGCCGGGTGCCGGCGGGGGGATGAACACCGGGGAGCTGTTTTTT
TRBJ1-2 many TRBV6-5 NA CASSRRTSNYGYTF TGTGCCAGCAGCCGCCGGACATCGAACTATGGCTACACCTTC